This is a list of T cell receptor beta chains from one sample in a study of blood T cells in healthy people across ages. TCRdb re-called the 5' RACE reads through MiXCR, storing one row per CDR3 protein. The sample consists of 1,100,000 or so distinct CDR3 sequences, 35% to 55% of them appearing once. Sequencing used blood. Source of these receptors: a woman aged 55 to 70 in good health. CDR3s include the opening cysteine and the closing phenylalanine or tryptophan. The D gene is left open where the match is weak. The size entry is marked missing in some rows and otherwise reads once, few, many or a size class.

length	V	size	D	J	DNA	CDR3
12	TRBV20-1	NA	NA	TRBJ2-3	TGCAGTGCTAAAGCCAGGCGGGGTACGCAGTATTTT	CSAKARRGTQYF
16	TRBV7-8	NA	NA	TRBJ2-5	TGTGCCAGCAGCTTAGGGGTTACAGGGCAGCCCAGGACCCAGTACTTC	CASSLGVTGQPRTQYF
16	TRBV28	NA	NA	TRBJ1-1	TGTGCCAGCAGTTCCGACCGGGGACACCAGAACACTGAAGCTTTCTTT	CASSSDRGHQNTEAFF
15	TRBV20-1	NA	TRBD2	TRBJ2-7	TGCAGTGCTTTATGGACTAGCGGGATAAGCTACGAGCAGTACTTC	CSALWTSGISYEQYF
13	TRBV10-1	medium-sized	NA	TRBJ2-1	TGCGCCAGCAGTGAGTCGCGGTACAATGAGCAGTTCTTC	CASSESRYNEQFF
16	TRBV18	NA	NA	TRBJ2-1	TGTGCCAGCTCACCACGTGCGGGCCGGGCTCACAATGAGCAGTTCTTC	CASSPRAGRAHNEQFF
10	TRBV2	NA	NA	TRBJ2-1	TGTGCCAGCAGTTTTTCGACCAAGTTCTTC	CASSFSTKFF
16	TRBV12-3/TRBV12-4	few	TRBD2	TRBJ2-7	TGTGCCAGCAGCCTGACTAGCGGGAGACCCCACTACGAGCAGTACTTC	CASSLTSGRPHYEQYF
17	TRBV27	NA	NA	TRBJ2-5	TGTGCCAGCAGTTCAGTACTTTCAGGGCTAGCAATAGAGACCCAGTACTTC	CASSSVLSGLAIETQYF
20	TRBV27	NA	TRBD1	TRBJ2-1	TGTGCCAGCAGTTTTATAGGAAGGGGGCCGGAACTAGTATACCACAATGAGCAGTTCTTC	CASSFIGRGPELVYHNEQFF
10	TRBV20-1	NA	NA	TRBJ2-1	TGCAGTGCCCCCCTCAGTGAGCAGTTCTTC	CSAPLSEQFF
13	TRBV5-1	few	NA	TRBJ2-3	TGCGCCAGCAGCTTGAGCGAGGCAGATACGCAGTATTTT	CASSLSEADTQYF
14	TRBV5-1	few	TRBD2	TRBJ2-5	TGCGCCAGCAGCTTTTTTGGGAGGGCAGAGACCCAGTACTTC	CASSFFGRAETQYF
16	TRBV27	NA	NA	TRBJ2-5	TGTGCCAGCAGCACGGAACAGGGGGGGTGGAAGGAGACTCAGTACTTC	CASSTEQGGWKETQYF
20	TRBV2	NA	TRBD1	TRBJ2-6	TGTGCCAGCTTGGCCTTCGGACAGGGCTTAGCTCTCGCTGGGGCCAACGTCCTGACTTTC	CASLAFGQGLALAGANVLTF
14	TRBV25-1	few	NA	TRBJ1-4	TGTGCCAGCAGTGAATCCGGTAAAAATGAAAAACTGTTTTTT	CASSESGKNEKLFF
12	TRBV7-9	NA	NA	TRBJ2-1	TGTGCCAGCAAAGGGACCTACAATGAGCAGTTCTTC	CASKGTYNEQFF
15	TRBV9	few	TRBD1	TRBJ2-7	TGTGCCAGCAGCGCGACGGACAGGTTATCCTACGAGCAGTACTTC	CASSATDRLSYEQYF
15	TRBV15	few	NA	TRBJ2-3	TGTGCCACCAGCAGGGATCAGGGGAGTGTAGATACGCAGTATTTT	CATSRDQGSVDTQYF
14	TRBV3-1	NA	TRBD2	TRBJ2-4	TGTGCCAGCAGCCAAAACCCTAGCGGCTACGATCAGTACTTC	CASSQNPSGYDQYF
15	TRBV5-1	few	TRBD2	TRBJ2-7	TGCGCCAGCAGCTCAACTAGCGGGAGTACCCACGAGCAGTACTTC	CASSSTSGSTHEQYF
15	TRBV29-1	NA	NA	TRBJ2-1	TGCAGCGTTGCAAAGTGGGGGGGCACCTACAATGAGCAGTTCTTC	CSVAKWGGTYNEQFF
17	TRBV11-2	few	TRBD2	TRBJ2-1	TGTGCCAGCAGCTTAGTAGGAGCGGGAGGGCCCTACAATGAGCAGTTCTTC	CASSLVGAGGPYNEQFF
15	TRBV12-3/TRBV12-4	NA	NA	TRBJ2-2	TGTGCCAGCAGTCCACCAGCCCCCCACACCGGGGAGCTGTTTTTT	CASSPPAPHTGELFF
13	TRBV20-1	NA	TRBD2	TRBJ2-1	TGCAGTGCTAGAGACGGGAGCGGGAGAGAGCAGTTCTTC	CSARDGSGREQFF
17	TRBV11-2	NA	TRBD2	TRBJ2-3	TGTGCCAGCAGCTTAGAAGGACTAGCGGGGTCCTCGGATACGCAGTATTTT	CASSLEGLAGSSDTQYF
16	TRBV5-6	NA	TRBD2	TRBJ2-1	TGTGCCAGCAGCGGGTGGACTAGCGGGAGCTACAATGAGCAGTTCTTC	CASSGWTSGSYNEQFF
14	TRBV7-8	NA	TRBD1	TRBJ2-5	TGTGCCAGCAGCCTCGACAGGGGGTACTTGTCCCAGTACTTC	CASSLDRGYLSQYF
14	TRBV20-1	NA	NA	TRBJ2-1	TGCAGTGCTCCAGACTATTTGGCTTACAATGAGCAGTTCTTC	CSAPDYLAYNEQFF
14	TRBV29-1	few	TRBD1	TRBJ1-2	TGCAGCGTTGATTTCCCAGGGGGCGACTATGGCTACACCTTC	CSVDFPGGDYGYTF
14	TRBV20-1	NA	TRBD2	TRBJ2-1	TGCAGTGCTCAGGGACCAGCGGGGGACAATGAGCAGTTCTTC	CSAQGPAGDNEQFF
15	TRBV11-1	few	TRBD1	TRBJ2-7	TGTGCCAGCAGCTCACTCGGACAGGGGGCCTACGAGCAGTACTTC	CASSSLGQGAYEQYF
20	TRBV3-1	NA	NA	TRBJ2-3	TGTGCCAGCAGCCCCCGCCAAAGACCCAGGTTCGGTCACAGCACAGATACGCAGTATTTT	CASSPRQRPRFGHSTDTQYF
14	TRBV19	NA	NA	TRBJ1-4	TGTGCCAGTAGTATTATCGGCGAGCGCGTAAAACTGTTTTTT	CASSIIGERVKLFF
14	TRBV28	many	NA	TRBJ2-5	TGTGCCAGCAGTAGAAGACGGAACCAAGAGACCCAGTACTTC	CASSRRRNQETQYF
18	TRBV6-5	NA	NA	TRBJ2-2	TGTGCCAGCAGTTACAGTCAGGGGCCCACATTTTGGTCCGGGGAGCTGTTTTTT	CASSYSQGPTFWSGELFF
16	TRBV3-1	few	TRBD1	TRBJ1-2	TGTGCCAGCAGCCACAAAGTCGGAACAGGGGGCTATGGCTACACCTTC	CASSHKVGTGGYGYTF
15	TRBV12-3/TRBV12-4	few	NA	TRBJ1-2	TGTGCCAGCAGTTCCCTTCAGACAGGCTCTCTCGGCTACACCTTC	CASSSLQTGSLGYTF
15	TRBV11-1	few	TRBD2	TRBJ2-5	TGTGCCAGCAGCGCCCGAGCGGGAGTAAATCGGGAGCAGTACTTC	CASSARAGVNREQYF
12	TRBV20-1	few	NA	TRBJ2-1	TGCAGTGCTAGAGGGAGGGCCAATGAGCAGTTCTTC	CSARGRANEQFF
17	TRBV11-1	NA	NA	TRBJ2-3	TGTGCCAGCAGCCCGGACTACCTAGACCTGGTTGCAGATACGCAGTATTTT	CASSPDYLDLVADTQYF
14	TRBV27	NA	NA	TRBJ2-4	TGTGCCAGCAGAATACCAGGGGTCCAAAACATTCAGTACTTC	CASRIPGVQNIQYF
17	TRBV27	NA	TRBD2	TRBJ2-7	TGTGCCAGCAGTCCCTCCCGAACTAGCGGGGCCTCCTACGAGCAGTACTTC	CASSPSRTSGASYEQYF
14	TRBV12-3/TRBV12-4	NA	NA	TRBJ1-5	TGTGCCAGCAGCCCGGGGTTGGGGAATCAGCCCCAGCATTTT	CASSPGLGNQPQHF
14	TRBV29-1	few	TRBD1	TRBJ1-1	TGCAGCGTTCTGTGGGGACAGAAGAACACTGAAGCTTTCTTT	CSVLWGQKNTEAFF
14	TRBV6-1	many	TRBD2	TRBJ2-1	TGTGCCAGCAGGGGGACTAGCGGTAGGGGTGAGCAGTTCTTC	CASRGTSGRGEQFF
14	TRBV6-6	few	NA	TRBJ2-7	TGTGCCAGCAGTTACTCGCCTGACAGCTCCGAGCAGTACTTC	CASSYSPDSSEQYF
15	TRBV12-3/TRBV12-4	NA	NA	TRBJ2-1	TGTGCCAGCAGTCCCCCGAGACACAACTACAATGAGCAGTTCTTC	CASSPPRHNYNEQFF
11	TRBV4-2	NA	NA	TRBJ2-3	TGTACCACCCAGGAGACAGATACGCAGTATTTT	CTTQETDTQYF
16	TRBV12-3/TRBV12-4	once	NA	TRBJ2-1	TGTGCCAGCAGTCCAAACCACGGGAGACTCCAGAATGAGCAGTTCTTC	CASSPNHGRLQNEQFF
15	TRBV7-2	NA	NA	TRBJ2-4	TGTGCCAGCAGCTTAAGTAGCGGCAGAGATGGCATTCAGTACTTC	CASSLSSGRDGIQYF
15	TRBV7-6	NA	TRBD1	TRBJ2-3	TGTGCCAGCAGCCAGACAGGGGGAGGGACAGATACGCAGTATTTT	CASSQTGGGTDTQYF
15	TRBV9	few	NA	TRBJ2-5	TGTGCCAGCAGCCCTACGGGGACTTCCCAAGAGACCCAGTACTTC	CASSPTGTSQETQYF
17	TRBV20-1	NA	TRBD2	TRBJ2-3	TGCAGTGCTAGTCCCCTACTAGCGGGAGGTAGCACAGATACGCAGTATTTT	CSASPLLAGGSTDTQYF
14	TRBV3-1	NA	NA	TRBJ2-1	TGTGCCAGCAGCCAAGATTATGGTCTTAATGAGCAGTTCTTC	CASSQDYGLNEQFF
13	TRBV2	once	NA	TRBJ1-2	TGTGCCAGCAGTGGACGAACTGACTATGGCTACACCTTC	CASSGRTDYGYTF